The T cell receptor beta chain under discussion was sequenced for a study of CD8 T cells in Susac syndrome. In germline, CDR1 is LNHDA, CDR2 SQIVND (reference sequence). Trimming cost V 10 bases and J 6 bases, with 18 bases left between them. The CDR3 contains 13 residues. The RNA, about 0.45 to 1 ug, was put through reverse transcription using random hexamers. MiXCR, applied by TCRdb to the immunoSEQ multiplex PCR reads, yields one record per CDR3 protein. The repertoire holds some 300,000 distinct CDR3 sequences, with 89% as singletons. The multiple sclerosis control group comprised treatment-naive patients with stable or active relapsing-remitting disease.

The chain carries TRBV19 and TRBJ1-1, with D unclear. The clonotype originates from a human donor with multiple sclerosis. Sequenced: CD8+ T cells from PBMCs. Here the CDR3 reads CATFEGPRAEAFF. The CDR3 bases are TGTGCCACCTTCGAAGGACCTAGGGCTGAAGCTTTCTTT.